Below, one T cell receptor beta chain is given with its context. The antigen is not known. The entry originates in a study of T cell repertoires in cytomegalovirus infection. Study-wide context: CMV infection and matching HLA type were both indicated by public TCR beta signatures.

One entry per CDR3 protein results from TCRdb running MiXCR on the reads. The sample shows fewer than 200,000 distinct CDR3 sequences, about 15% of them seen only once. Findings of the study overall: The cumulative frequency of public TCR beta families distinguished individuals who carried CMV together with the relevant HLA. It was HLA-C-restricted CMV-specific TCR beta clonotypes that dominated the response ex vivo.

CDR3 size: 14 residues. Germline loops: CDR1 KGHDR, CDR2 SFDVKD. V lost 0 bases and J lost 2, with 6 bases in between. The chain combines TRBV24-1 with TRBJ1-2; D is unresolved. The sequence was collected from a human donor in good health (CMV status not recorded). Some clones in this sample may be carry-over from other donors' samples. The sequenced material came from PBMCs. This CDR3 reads CATSDLGINYGYTF. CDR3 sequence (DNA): TGTGCCACCAGTGATTTGGGCATCAACTATGGCTACACCTTC.